What follows are 24 T cell receptor beta chains derived from one specimen sequenced in a study of T cells after yellow fever vaccination. From the 5' RACE reads, TCRdb called clonotypes with MiXCR, one entry per CDR3 protein. The sample includes roughly 320,000 distinct CDR3 sequences, around 11% of them seen just once. The specimen comprised CD4+ T cells sorted from PBMCs, sampled 45 days after the yellow fever booster vaccination. These receptors all come from a man younger than 35 who received the YFV17D yellow fever vaccine.

This clonotype was picked up a small number of times. The chain has TRBV19 and TRBJ2-3; D not resolved. This CDR3 contains 13 residues. V lost 5 bases and J lost 2, with 8 bases in between. Germline V CDR1 and CDR2: LNHDA, SQIVND (reference sequence). CDR3 region: CASSSGDTDTQYF. CDR3 DNA sequence: TGTGCCAGTAGTTCCGGCGACACAGATACGCAGTATTTT.

On this clonotype itself: A much larger clone differs by one base, so this may be a read error. The V call is TRBV7-9, the J call TRBJ2-3, with D hard to call. CDR1 is SEHNR, CDR2 FQNEAQ, per germline (reference sequence). This CDR3 is 12 amino acids long. As DNA, the CDR3 is TGTGCCAGCAGCTCCCAGATGGATACGGAGTATTTT. Amino acids: CASSSQMDTEYF. The whole variable domain, remainder taken from reference TRBV7-9 and TRBJ2-3, is DTGVSQNPRHKITKRGQNVTFRCDPISEHNRLYWYRQTLGQGPEFLTYFQNEAQLEKSRLLSDRFSAERPKGSFSTLEIQRTEQGDSAMYLCASSSQMDTEYFGPGTRLTVL.

Only a few counts were recorded for this clonotype. The genes are TRBV15 and TRBJ2-7; TRBD1 might be the D (6 bases). This CDR3 spans 15 amino acids. V was trimmed by 0 bases and J by 2 bases, leaving 11 bases between them. Germline CDR1 LNHNV, CDR2 YYDKDF (reference sequence). In DNA, the CDR3 is TGTGCCACCAGCAGAGATCCAGGGGCGACCTACGAGCAGTACTTC. This translates into CATSRDPGATYEQYF.

This clonotype was seen many times. The V gene is TRBV20-1, the J gene TRBJ1-4; 10 bases are a match to TRBD1. The V and J ends lost 5 bases and 8 bases, in that order; junction bases with no gene match: 5. This CDR3 has 13 residues. Germline V lookup: CDR1 DFQATT, CDR2 SNEGSKA (reference sequence). CDR3 residues: CSALGQGGEKLFF. The CDR3 DNA is TGCAGTGCTCTCGGACAGGGGGGGGAAAAACTGTTTTTT.

V is TRBV5-6 and J is TRBJ1-1; 8 positions match TRBD1. Trimming removed 5 bases from V and 0 bases from J; junction bases left unmatched: 6. The germline CDR1 and CDR2 sequences are SGHDT and YYEEEE. The CDR3 has 15 amino acids. As DNA, the CDR3 is TGTGCCAGCAGGAGACAGGGGCCGGTGAACACTGAAGCTTTCTTT. Translated, it gives CASRRQGPVNTEAFF. Filled out from reference TRBV5-6 and TRBJ1-1, the complete variable domain reads DAGVTQSPTHLIKTRGQQVTLRCSPKSGHDTVSWYQQALGQGPQFIFQYYEEEERQRGNFPDRFSGHQFPNYSSELNVNALLLGDSALYLCASRRQGPVNTEAFFGQGTRLTVV.

The V call is TRBV4-1, the J call TRBJ2-5; 8 positions agree with TRBD1. J lost 10 bases, V lost 1 base, and 11 bases had no gene match. CDR1 is MGHRA and CDR2 is YSYEKL in the germline V gene. CDR3 length: 15 amino acids. The CDR3: CASSQAADRVPVQYF. Written as DNA, the CDR3 is TGCGCCAGCAGCCAAGCCGCGGACAGGGTCCCGGTCCAGTACTTC.

V usage is TRBV5-8 and J usage is TRBJ1-6; the match to TRBD1 covers 7 bases. With 4 bases clipped from V and 9 bases from J, the junction kept 7 bases outside the gene matches. Germline assignment: CDR1 SGHTS and CDR2 YDEGEE. The CDR3 covers 14 residues. The CDR3 nucleotides are TGTGCCAGCAGCATTAGACAGGGCCCTTCACCCCTCCACTTT. Amino acids: CASSIRQGPSPLHF.

In its sample, this clonotype was seen a few times. The V and J genes are TRBV6-5 and TRBJ1-4; D not resolved. This CDR3 has 11 amino acids. The V gene lost 2 bases and the J gene lost 10 bases, with 5 bases spanning the gap. Germline CDR1 and CDR2: MNHEY and SVGAGI. CDR3: CASSYLGKLFF. CDR3 coding DNA: TGTGCCAGCAGTTACCTGGGAAAACTGTTTTTT.

Written as DNA, the CDR3 is TGTGCCAGCAGCACGGACGCCGGAAACACCATATATTTT. Translated: CASSTDAGNTIYF. The chain is built from TRBV12-3 or TRBV12-4 and TRBJ1-3; D gene uncertain. Trimming took 6 bases from V and 4 from J, leaving 10 bases between them. This CDR3 has 13 amino acids.

The chain joins TRBV6-5 to TRBJ2-5; perhaps TRBD2 as D (5 bases). This CDR3 has 14 amino acids. Trimming shortened V by 5 bases and J by 9 bases, and 19 bases separated the two germline ends. CDR1 and CDR2 from the germline V gene are MNHEY and SVGAGI. CDR3 sequence reads: CASSSPVGVPAQYF. The CDR3 nucleotides are TGTGCCAGCAGTAGCCCCGTCGGGGTCCCAGCCCAGTACTTC.

This chain connects TRBV7-2 to TRBJ2-3, with 9 bases matching TRBD2. V trimming: 1 base; J trimming: 2 bases; junction bases outside the gene matches: 4. Looked up from germline, CDR1 is SGHTA and CDR2 is FQGNSA. The length of the CDR3 is 16 residues. CDR3 in amino acids: CASSLGSGGPTDTQYF. The CDR3 DNA follows: TGTGCCAGCAGCTTAGGCAGCGGGGGGCCCACAGATACGCAGTATTTT.

The V gene is TRBV4-2, the J gene TRBJ2-5; perhaps TRBD1 as D (5 bases). The V and J ends lost 0 bases and 6 bases respectively, with 14 bases between them. The CDR3 has 15 amino acids. Looked up from germline, CDR1 is LGHNA and CDR2 is YNFKEQ. CDR3 DNA sequence: TGTGCCAGCAGCCAAGATCAGGGTTATGGAAAGACCCAGTACTTC. Protein product: CASSQDQGYGKTQYF.

The rearrangement links TRBV6-5 to TRBJ2-1, with 7 bases matching TRBD2. CDR3 length equals 15 residues. The germline CDR1 and CDR2 sequences are MNHEY and SVGAGI. Trimming cost V 4 bases and J 8 bases; bases outside gene matches: 11. The CDR3 protein is CASSFQRGGIDEQFF. The CDR3 DNA reads TGTGCCAGCAGTTTCCAGCGGGGAGGAATTGATGAGCAGTTCTTC.

This clonotype has a handful of counts. This chain links TRBV6-2 or TRBV6-3 with TRBJ2-1, with 8 nucleotides matching TRBD2. The CDR3 consists of 15 residues. The V segment lost 6 bases and the J segment 9 bases; nucleotides outside the gene matches: 13. Per the germline V gene, CDR1 is MNHEY and CDR2 is SVGEGT. CDR3 sequence reads: CASSEPGLGRLEQFF. The CDR3 bases are TGTGCCAGCAGCGAACCGGGACTAGGCCGTCTTGAGCAGTTCTTC.

Only a few counts were recorded for this clonotype. The chain carries TRBV10-3 and TRBJ2-7; the match to TRBD1 covers 7 bases. Germline V gene data show CDR1 as ENHRY and CDR2 as SYGVKD. This CDR3 region has 11 residues. Unmatched junction bases numbered 0, after V lost 4 bases and J lost 6 bases. The CDR3 DNA reads as TGTGCCATCAGTGGACAGGGCGAGCAGTACTTC. The encoded protein is CAISGQGEQYF.

This clonotype was observed a few times. The chain recombines TRBV4-2 with TRBJ2-1; D remains ambiguous. This CDR3 is built from 13 residues. With 1 base removed from V and 11 bases from J, the gap between germline ends came to 12 bases. Germline CDR1 and CDR2: LGHNA and YNFKEQ. DNA of the CDR3: TGTGCCAGCAGCCAAGGAGTCCGCGGACAGCAGTTCTTC. As protein: CASSQGVRGQQFF.

This clonotype appeared many times. The V call is TRBV7-9, the J call TRBJ2-2, with D maybe TRBD1 (5 bases). The CDR3 spans 15 residues. Germline V gene data show CDR1 as SEHNR and CDR2 as FQNEAQ (reference sequence). Trimming cost V 5 bases and J 4 bases, with 14 bases left between them. The CDR3 nucleotides read TGTGCCAGCAGCCAGAAGGGGTCGGCCACCGGGGAGCTGTTTTTT. Protein product: CASSQKGSATGELFF.

This clonotype was recorded many times. V is TRBV12-3 or TRBV12-4 and J is TRBJ1-1; TRBD1 might be the D (6 bases). V gave up 7 bases and J gave up 10 bases, with 16 bases separating them. CDR3 length: 12 amino acids. CDR3 residues: CASIPIRGGAFF. The CDR3 DNA reads TGTGCCAGCATCCCTATCAGGGGAGGAGCTTTCTTT.

This clonotype has more than one count but fewer than ten. The V call is TRBV20-1, the J call TRBJ2-1, with D perhaps TRBD2 (5 bases). Looked up from germline, CDR1 is DFQATT and CDR2 is SNEGSKA (reference sequence). Trimming cost V 3 bases and J 6 bases, with 9 bases left between them. The CDR3 spans 12 residues. CDR3 in DNA: TGCAGTGCTAGGGACTTTTCCAATGAGCAGTTCTTC. Protein: CSARDFSNEQFF.

The chain couples TRBV2 to TRBJ1-2; no clear D. V lost 4 bases, J lost 7 bases, and 10 bases lay in between. This CDR3 has 12 residues. Germline-derived CDR1 and CDR2 are SNHLY and FYNNEI. CDR3 sequence (DNA): TGTGCCAGCAGTGTTTCCGGGCCTGGCTACACCTTC. This gives the protein CASSVSGPGYTF.

This clonotype has only a few counts. The chain carries TRBV4-2 and TRBJ1-1, with TRBD1 identical over 7 bases. J was trimmed by 0 bases and V by 7 bases; bases with no gene match: 11. The CDR3 is 16 residues long. Germline values: CDR1 LGHNA, CDR2 YNFKEQ. CDR3 DNA sequence: TGTGCCAGCACGCCGGACAGGTTAATGGTGAACACTGAAGCTTTCTTT. It yields the protein CASTPDRLMVNTEAFF.

This clonotype showed up many times. The chain is built from TRBV20-1 and TRBJ2-3; 7 bases line up with TRBD2. J was trimmed by 5 bases and V by 3 bases; bases with no gene match: 11. Germline V CDR1 and CDR2: DFQATT, SNEGSKA (reference sequence). This CDR3 comprises 15 residues. The CDR3 DNA reads as TGCAGTGCTAGGCCCCTTGGGCGGGGGTTAGATACGCAGTATTTT. Translating gives CSARPLGRGLDTQYF.

This clonotype came up a few times. The V call is TRBV4-1, the J call TRBJ2-7; the match to TRBD2 covers 7 bases. In germline, CDR1 is MGHRA, CDR2 YSYEKL. The CDR3 has 16 residues. J gave up 3 bases and V 4 bases, and 12 bases lay outside the gene matches. The CDR3 loop reads CASSRDSREGHYEQYF. The CDR3 bases are TGCGCCAGCAGCCGAGACTCCAGGGAGGGCCACTACGAGCAGTACTTC.

This clonotype was seen more than once but under ten times. The gene calls are TRBV5-6 and TRBJ2-7; 9 bases are a match to TRBD1. Unmatched junction bases numbered 6, after V lost 3 bases and J lost 5 bases. The germline V gene encodes CDR1 SGHDT and CDR2 YYEEEE. CDR3 length: 14 amino acids. This CDR3 reads CASSSGQGNDEQYF. The CDR3, as DNA: TGTGCCAGCAGCTCGGGACAGGGTAACGACGAGCAGTACTTC.